The 22 T cell receptor beta chains in this list originate from one sample, sequenced in a study of blood T cell repertoires in COVID-19. Here immunoSEQ multiplex PCR was the method, and the copy in TCRdb shows in-frame clones only, minus some. There are 200,000 to 250,000 clones in the sample; 85% to 90% occur only once, and approximately 6% lies in the top ten. What was sequenced was peripheral blood. These receptors were obtained from a man in his 60s who had recovered from COVID-19.

The J gene is TRBJ1-2, the V gene TRBV19; 12 nucleotides agree with TRBD1. The CDR3 has 16 residues. Unmatched junction bases numbered 7, after V lost 4 bases and J lost 4 bases. CDR1 LNHDA and CDR2 SQIVND come from the germline V gene (reference sequence). The CDR3 DNA reads as TGTGCCAGTAGTAAGGGACAGGGGGCCATGGGCTATGGCTACACCTTC. Encoded protein: CASSKGQGAMGYGYTF.

The J gene is TRBJ1-3, the V gene TRBV6-5; TRBD1 matches 7 bases. The CDR3 extends over 13 amino acids. V lost 6 bases and J lost 10; bases outside the gene matches: 9. Germline V gene lookup returns CDR1 MNHEY and CDR2 SVGAGI. This CDR3 is CASRPRDRGTIYF. CDR3 coding DNA: TGTGCCAGCAGGCCTCGGGACAGAGGGACCATATATTTT.

The V and J genes are TRBV6-1 and TRBJ2-3; the D gene is possibly TRBD2 (6 bases). The CDR3 is 15 amino acids. Germline CDR1 and CDR2: MNHNS and SASEGT. The V and J ends lost 0 bases and 2 bases respectively, with 9 bases between them. The CDR3 sequence: CASSEAADYTDTQYF. CDR3 nucleotides: TGTGCCAGCAGTGAAGCAGCGGACTACACAGATACGCAGTATTTT.

The chain is built from TRBV19 and TRBJ1-2; 9 bases map to TRBD1. Per the germline V gene, CDR1 is LNHDA and CDR2 is SQIVND (reference sequence). CDR3 size: 15 residues. With 8 bases clipped from V and 4 bases from J, the junction kept 11 bases outside the gene matches. CDR3 region: CASRDRAGLGYGYTF. The CDR3 DNA is TGTGCCAGTCGGGACAGGGCTGGGTTGGGCTATGGCTACACCTTC.

The chain uses TRBV5-8 and TRBJ1-5; 8 positions agree with TRBD1. From germline, CDR1 is SGHTS and CDR2 YDEGEE. J lost 3 bases, V lost 4 bases, and 12 bases had no gene match. CDR3 length: 17 residues. The DNA of the CDR3 is TGTGCCAGCAGCCTGCTAGGGGGGACAGGCCTCAATCAGCCCCAGCATTTT. It specifies CASSLLGGTGLNQPQHF.

This chain uses TRBV5-1 with TRBJ2-1; D may be TRBD2 (6 bases). Germline CDR1 reads SGHRS; CDR2 reads YFSETQ. The V end was cut by 4 bases, the J end by 0 bases, with 11 bases between. There are 15 residues in the CDR3. The CDR3 here is CASSRDGSSYNEQFF. In DNA form, the CDR3 reads TGCGCCAGCAGCCGTGACGGGAGCTCCTACAATGAGCAGTTCTTC.

V usage is TRBV18 and J usage is TRBJ2-7; maybe TRBD2 (5 bases). CDR1 and CDR2 (germline): KGHSH, LQKENI. The CDR3 is 15 residues long. V lost 6 bases and J 0 bases, leaving 15 bases between the germline ends. The CDR3 DNA sequence: TGTGCCAGCTCCTTCGGACTCTCAAGCTCCTACGAGCAGTACTTC. Its translation is CASSFGLSSSYEQYF.

This sequence joins TRBV12-5 and TRBJ1-5; 8 bases match TRBD1. This CDR3 has 15 amino acids. Germline CDR1 and CDR2: LGHNT and FRNRAP. After removal of 2 bases from V and 8 bases from J, the junction contained 8 bases not matched to a gene. This CDR3 reads CASGLIWTGTEPQHF. CDR3 sequence (DNA): TGTGCTAGTGGTTTGATTTGGACAGGGACTGAGCCCCAGCATTTT.

This clone was found a few times. Here the CDR3 reads CASSEPRHRERDTIYF. In DNA form, the CDR3 reads TGCGCCAGCAGCGAACCCCGGCACAGGGAAAGGGACACCATATATTTT. V usage is TRBV10-2 and J usage is TRBJ1-3; perhaps TRBD1 as D (6 bases). CDR3 length equals 16 residues. Germline V gives CDR1 WSHSY, CDR2 SAAADI. Trimming pared 6 bases from V and 8 bases from J, leaving 23 bases between.

The J gene is TRBJ2-1, the V gene TRBV24-1, with D possibly TRBD2 on 6 matching bases. The CDR3 has 15 residues. Trimming shortened V by 5 bases and J by 8 bases, and 18 bases separated the two germline ends. Germline V lookup: CDR1 KGHDR, CDR2 SFDVKD. The CDR3 is CATSGLGGVFDEQFF. CDR3 nucleotide sequence: TGTGCCACCAGTGGCCTAGGAGGGGTTTTTGATGAGCAGTTCTTC.

V is TRBV7-3 and J is TRBJ2-1; 8 bases map to TRBD1. This CDR3 comprises 13 residues. Per germline, CDR1 SGHTA and CDR2 FQGTGA. V lost 5 bases, J lost 7 bases, and 4 bases stayed unmatched. The CDR3 DNA reads TGTGCCAGCAGCCGACAGGGGAAGAATGAGCAGTTCTTC. Its protein is CASSRQGKNEQFF.

J is TRBJ2-7 and V is TRBV20-1; 8 bases are a match to TRBD2. Germline V gives CDR1 DFQATT, CDR2 SNEGSKA (reference sequence). The CDR3 has 18 amino acids. Unmatched junction bases numbered 21, after V lost 3 bases and J lost 5 bases. CDR3 sequence reads: CSASSISGPGLGSNEQYF. CDR3 in DNA: TGCAGTGCTAGTTCGATATCGGGGCCGGGACTAGGTTCGAACGAGCAGTACTTC.

This clone appeared a few times. The chain couples TRBV6-1 to TRBJ1-5; 9 bases align to TRBD1. V lost 2 bases, J lost 2 bases, and 1 base stayed unmatched. Germline values: CDR1 MNHNS, CDR2 SASEGT. The CDR3 contains 15 residues. The CDR3 reads CASSERTGGNQPQHF. In nucleotides, the CDR3 is TGTGCCAGCAGTGAACGGACAGGGGGCAATCAGCCCCAGCATTTT.

The chain carries TRBV10-3 and TRBJ2-1; TRBD1 matches at 8 bases. CDR3 length: 13 residues. Germline V lookup: CDR1 ENHRY, CDR2 SYGVKD. J lost 7 bases, V lost 8 bases, and 7 bases had no gene match. The CDR3 here is CAIRGQGGNEQFF. The CDR3 nucleotides are TGTGCCATCCGCGGACAGGGCGGGAATGAGCAGTTCTTC.

The V and J genes are TRBV3-1 (or the pseudogene TRBV3-2) and TRBJ2-5; weak D call: TRBD1 (6 bases). Between the trimmed V and J ends, which lost 6 bases and 0 bases, there was a span of 14 bases. Germline V gene lookup returns CDR1 LGHDT and CDR2 YNNKEL (reference sequence). The CDR3 is made up of 15 amino acids. CDR3 sequence reads: CASSSRGFYQETQYF. The CDR3 nucleotides are TGTGCCAGCAGTTCGAGGGGGTTTTACCAAGAGACCCAGTACTTC.

V and J are TRBV18 and TRBJ2-3; D might be TRBD1 (5 bases). The V gene's germline CDR1 is KGHSH and CDR2 LQKENI. The CDR3 extends over 15 amino acids. Trimming took off 5 bases at V and 6 bases at J, with 18 bases between the two ends. This chain's CDR3 is CASSNFGARLDTQYF. CDR3 in DNA: TGTGCCAGCTCAAATTTTGGGGCTAGACTCGATACGCAGTATTTT. Full variable domain (outside the CDR3, taken from reference TRBV18 and TRBJ2-3): NAGVMQNPRHLVRRRGQEARLRCSPMKGHSHVYWYRQLPEEGLKFMVYLQKENIIDESGMPKERFSAEFPKEGPSILRIQQVVRGDSAAYFCASSNFGARLDTQYFGPGTRLTVL.

For the CDR3, the DNA is TGTGCCAGTAGTATTTTGGCAGGGGCACCTAACTATGGCTACACCTTC. It codes for CASSILAGAPNYGYTF. The V gene is TRBV19, the J gene TRBJ1-2; a possible D gene is TRBD1 (6 bases). Germline V gives CDR1 LNHDA, CDR2 SQIVND (reference sequence). The CDR3 has 16 amino acids. V shed 3 bases and J shed 0 bases, with 14 bases lying between them.

The chain carries TRBV6-4 and TRBJ2-2, with 7 bases that match TRBD2. V trimming: 2 bases; J trimming: 0 bases; junction bases outside the gene matches: 3. Germline CDR1 is MRHNA and CDR2 is SNTAGT. The CDR3 runs to 16 residues. The CDR3 here is CASSDGAGANTGELFF. The CDR3 DNA reads as TGTGCCAGCAGTGACGGGGCGGGAGCGAACACCGGGGAGCTGTTTTTT.

The V gene is TRBV6-5, the J gene TRBJ1-4; TRBD1 aligns across 7 bases. This CDR3 is 13 amino acids long. Germline V lookup: CDR1 MNHEY, CDR2 SVGAGI. Trimming took 7 bases from V and 10 from J; bases not matched to a gene: 9. CDR3 sequence (DNA): TGTGCCAGCACAGGAGGGGGCGTTGGAAAACTGTTTTTT. Translated: CASTGGGVGKLFF.

This clone was counted a few times. This chain links TRBV19 with TRBJ2-3; 16 positions agree with TRBD2. The CDR3 has 18 residues. V gave up 3 bases and J gave up 0 bases; unmatched junction bases: 3. Per the germline V gene, CDR1 is LNHDA and CDR2 is SQIVND (reference sequence). CDR3 DNA sequence: TGTGCCAGTAGTATGGGACTAGCGGGGGGGTTTAGCACAGATACGCAGTATTTT. Translating gives CASSMGLAGGFSTDTQYF.

This clone was picked up many times. CDR3 sequence (DNA): TGTGCCAGCAGCCGGACGGGGACAGACTACAATGAGCAGTTCTTC. Its protein product is CASSRTGTDYNEQFF. The chain is built from TRBV5-5 and TRBJ2-1, with 7 nucleotides matching TRBD1. In germline, CDR1 is SGHKS, CDR2 YYEKEE (reference sequence). Germline trimming cut 4 bases from V and 3 bases from J; bases unmatched to any gene: 7. This CDR3 is 15 amino acids long.

The CDR3 is CASSSGQRDSGNTIYF. In nucleotides, the CDR3 is TGTGCCAGCAGCTCGGGACAGAGGGACTCTGGAAACACCATATATTTT. The chain joins TRBV7-8 to TRBJ1-3, with 7 bases matching TRBD1. The CDR3 has 16 residues. Germline V gene lookup returns CDR1 SGHVS and CDR2 FQNEAQ. V dropped 4 bases and J dropped 0; count of bases not matched to a gene: 6.